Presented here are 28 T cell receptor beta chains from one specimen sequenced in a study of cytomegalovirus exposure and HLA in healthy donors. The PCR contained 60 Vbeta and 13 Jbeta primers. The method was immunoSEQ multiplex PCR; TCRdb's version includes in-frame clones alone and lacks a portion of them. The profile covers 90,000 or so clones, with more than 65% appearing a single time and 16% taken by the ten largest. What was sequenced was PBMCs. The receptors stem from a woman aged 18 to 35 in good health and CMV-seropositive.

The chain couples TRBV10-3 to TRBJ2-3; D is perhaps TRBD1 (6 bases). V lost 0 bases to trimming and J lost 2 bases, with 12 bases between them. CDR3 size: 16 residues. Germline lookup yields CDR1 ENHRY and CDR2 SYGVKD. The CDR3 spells CAISESTGTHTDTQYF. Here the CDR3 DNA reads TGTGCCATCAGTGAGTCGACAGGAACCCACACAGATACGCAGTATTTT.

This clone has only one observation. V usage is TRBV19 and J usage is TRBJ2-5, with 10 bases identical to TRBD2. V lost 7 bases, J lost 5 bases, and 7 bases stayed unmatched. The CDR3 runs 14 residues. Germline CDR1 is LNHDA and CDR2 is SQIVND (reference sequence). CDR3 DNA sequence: TGTGCCAGTACAGCGGGAGGGCCGGGGGAGACCCAGTACTTC. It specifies CASTAGGPGETQYF.

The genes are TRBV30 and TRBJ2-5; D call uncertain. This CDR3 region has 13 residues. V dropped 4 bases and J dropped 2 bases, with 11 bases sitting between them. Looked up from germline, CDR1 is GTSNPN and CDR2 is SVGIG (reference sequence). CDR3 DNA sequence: TGTGCCTGGATGTCGACTGATCAAGAGACCCAGTACTTC. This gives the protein CAWMSTDQETQYF. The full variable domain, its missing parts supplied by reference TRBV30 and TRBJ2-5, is SQTIHQWPATLVQPVGSPLSLECTVEGTSNPNLYWYRQAAGRGLQLLFYSVGIGQISSEVPQNLSASRPQDRQFILSSKKLLLSDSGFYLCAWMSTDQETQYFGPGTRLLVL.

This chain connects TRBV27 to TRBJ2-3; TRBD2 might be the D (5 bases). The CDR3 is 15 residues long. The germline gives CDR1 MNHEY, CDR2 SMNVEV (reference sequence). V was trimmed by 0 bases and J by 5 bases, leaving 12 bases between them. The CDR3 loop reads CASSLSTPRGDTQYF. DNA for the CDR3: TGTGCCAGCAGTTTATCGACCCCCCGGGGAGATACGCAGTATTTT.

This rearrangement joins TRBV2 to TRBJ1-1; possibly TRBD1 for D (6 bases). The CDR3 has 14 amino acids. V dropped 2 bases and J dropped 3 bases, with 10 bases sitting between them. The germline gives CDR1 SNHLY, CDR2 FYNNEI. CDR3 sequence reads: CASSEMGGHTEAFF. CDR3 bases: TGTGCCAGCAGTGAAATGGGGGGGCACACTGAAGCTTTCTTT.

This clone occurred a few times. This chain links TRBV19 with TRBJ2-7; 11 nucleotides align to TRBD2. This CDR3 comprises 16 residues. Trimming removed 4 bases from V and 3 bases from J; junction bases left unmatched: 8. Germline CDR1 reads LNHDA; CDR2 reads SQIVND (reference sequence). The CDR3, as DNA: TGTGCCAGTAGTACACTAGCGGGAGATTCATACTACGAGCAGTACTTC. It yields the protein CASSTLAGDSYYEQYF.

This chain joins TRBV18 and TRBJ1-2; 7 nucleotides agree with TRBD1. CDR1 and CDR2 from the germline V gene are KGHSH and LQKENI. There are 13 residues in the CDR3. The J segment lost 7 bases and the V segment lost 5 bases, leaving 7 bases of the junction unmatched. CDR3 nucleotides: TGTGCCAGCTCATCTCAGGGGGGCGGTGGCTACACCTTC. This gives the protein CASSSQGGGGYTF.

CDR3 region: CAWIRDRKAFF. Here the CDR3 DNA reads TGTGCCTGGATCCGGGACAGGAAAGCTTTCTTT. This rearrangement joins TRBV30 to TRBJ1-1, with TRBD1 matching 8 bases. Germline V gene data show CDR1 as GTSNPN and CDR2 as SVGIG (reference sequence). The CDR3 length is 11 residues. J lost 9 bases, V lost 4 bases, and 4 bases had no gene match.

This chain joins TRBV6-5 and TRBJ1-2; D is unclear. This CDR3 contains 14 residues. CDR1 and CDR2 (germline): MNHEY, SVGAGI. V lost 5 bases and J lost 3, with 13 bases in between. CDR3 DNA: TGTGCCAGCAGTACCTACGGGGTTGACTATGGCTACACCTTC. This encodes CASSTYGVDYGYTF.

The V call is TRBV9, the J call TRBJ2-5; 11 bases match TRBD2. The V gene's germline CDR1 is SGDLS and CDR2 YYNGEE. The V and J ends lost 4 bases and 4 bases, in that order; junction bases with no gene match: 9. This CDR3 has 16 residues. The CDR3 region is CASSPYSGGAVETQYF. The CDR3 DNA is TGTGCCAGCAGCCCCTATAGCGGGGGGGCTGTAGAGACCCAGTACTTC.

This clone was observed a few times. The CDR3 here is CASTSWRGAANYGYTF. The CDR3 coding sequence is TGTGCCAGTACCTCGTGGCGGGGGGCCGCTAACTATGGCTACACCTTC. The chain couples TRBV19 to TRBJ1-2; D might be TRBD1 (6 bases). Trimming took 7 bases from V and 0 from J, leaving 18 bases between them. Germline values: CDR1 LNHDA, CDR2 SQIVND (reference sequence). CDR3 length: 16 amino acids. The variable domain in full, completed from reference TRBV19 and TRBJ1-2, reads DGGITQSPKYLFRKEGQNVTLSCEQNLNHDAMYWYRQDPGQGLRLIYYSQIVNDFQKGDIAEGYSVSREKKESFPLTVTSAQKNPTAFYLCASTSWRGAANYGYTFGSGTRLTVV.

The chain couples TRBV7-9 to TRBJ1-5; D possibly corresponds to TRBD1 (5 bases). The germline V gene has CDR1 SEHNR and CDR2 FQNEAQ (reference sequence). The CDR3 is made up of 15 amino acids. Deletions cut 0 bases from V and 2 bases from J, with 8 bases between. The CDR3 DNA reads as TGTGCCAGCAGCTTAGCGTCGGGGGGCAATCAGCCCCAGCATTTT. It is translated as CASSLASGGNQPQHF. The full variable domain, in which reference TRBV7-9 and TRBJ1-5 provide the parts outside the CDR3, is DTGVSQNPRHKITKRGQNVTFRCDPISEHNRLYWYRQTLGQGPEFLTYFQNEAQLEKSRLLSDRFSAERPKGSFSTLEIQRTEQGDSAMYLCASSLASGGNQPQHFGDGTRLSIL.

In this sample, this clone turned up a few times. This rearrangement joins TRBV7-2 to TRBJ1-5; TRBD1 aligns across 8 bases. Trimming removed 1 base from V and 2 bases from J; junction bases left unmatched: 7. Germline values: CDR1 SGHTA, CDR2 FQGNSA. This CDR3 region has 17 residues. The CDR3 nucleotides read TGTGCCAGCAGCTTAGTAGACAGGGGCCGGGGCAATCAGCCCCAGCATTTT. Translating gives CASSLVDRGRGNQPQHF.

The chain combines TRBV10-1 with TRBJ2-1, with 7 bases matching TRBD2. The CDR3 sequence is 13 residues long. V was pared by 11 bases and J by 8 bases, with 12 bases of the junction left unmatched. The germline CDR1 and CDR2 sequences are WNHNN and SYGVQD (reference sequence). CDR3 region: CAGRDQAGHEQFF. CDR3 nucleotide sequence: TGCGCCGGGAGAGACCAAGCGGGACATGAGCAGTTCTTC.

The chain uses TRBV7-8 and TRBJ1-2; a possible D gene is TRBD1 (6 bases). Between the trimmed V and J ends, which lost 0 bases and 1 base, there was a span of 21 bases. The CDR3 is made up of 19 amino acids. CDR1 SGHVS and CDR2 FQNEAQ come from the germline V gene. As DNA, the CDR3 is TGTGCCAGCAGCTTAGCCGACAGGTCGGGACCCTTTCTTAACTATGGCTACACCTTC. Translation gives CASSLADRSGPFLNYGYTF.

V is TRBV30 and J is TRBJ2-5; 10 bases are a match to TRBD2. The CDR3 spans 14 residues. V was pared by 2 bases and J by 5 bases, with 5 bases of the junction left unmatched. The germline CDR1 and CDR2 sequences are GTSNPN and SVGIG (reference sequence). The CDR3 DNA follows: TGTGCCTGGAGTAGCGGGAGGGCCGAGGAGACCCAGTACTTC. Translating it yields CAWSSGRAEETQYF.

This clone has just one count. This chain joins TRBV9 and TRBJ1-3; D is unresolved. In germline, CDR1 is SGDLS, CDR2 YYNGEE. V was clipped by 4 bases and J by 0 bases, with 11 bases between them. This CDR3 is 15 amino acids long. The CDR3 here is CASSRLSNSGNTIYF. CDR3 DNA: TGTGCCAGCAGCCGACTGAGTAACTCTGGAAACACCATATATTTT.

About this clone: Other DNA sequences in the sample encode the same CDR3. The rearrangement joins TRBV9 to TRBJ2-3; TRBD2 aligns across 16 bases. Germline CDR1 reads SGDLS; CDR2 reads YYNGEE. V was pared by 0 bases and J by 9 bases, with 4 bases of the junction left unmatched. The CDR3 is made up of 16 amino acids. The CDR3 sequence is CASSVAGLAGGRTQYF. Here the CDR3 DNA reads TGTGCCAGCAGCGTAGCGGGACTAGCGGGGGGGCGAACGCAGTATTTT.

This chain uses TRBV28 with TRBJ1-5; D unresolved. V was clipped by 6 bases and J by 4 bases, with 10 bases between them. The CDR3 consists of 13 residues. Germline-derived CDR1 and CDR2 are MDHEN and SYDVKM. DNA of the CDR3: TGTGCCAGCAGCTGGGAGATGAATCAGCCCCAGCATTTT. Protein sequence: CASSWEMNQPQHF.

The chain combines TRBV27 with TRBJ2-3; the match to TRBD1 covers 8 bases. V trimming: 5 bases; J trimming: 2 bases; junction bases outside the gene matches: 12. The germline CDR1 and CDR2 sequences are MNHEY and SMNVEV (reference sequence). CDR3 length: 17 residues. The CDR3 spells CASSPRTGYPNTDTQYF. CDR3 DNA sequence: TGTGCCAGCAGTCCCCGGACAGGGTACCCGAACACAGATACGCAGTATTTT.

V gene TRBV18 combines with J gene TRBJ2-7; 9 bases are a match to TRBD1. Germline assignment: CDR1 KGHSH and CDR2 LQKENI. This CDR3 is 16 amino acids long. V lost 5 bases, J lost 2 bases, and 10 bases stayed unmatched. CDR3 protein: CASSNPGTGIPYEQYF. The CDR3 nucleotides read TGTGCCAGCTCAAACCCCGGGACAGGGATCCCCTACGAGCAGTACTTC.

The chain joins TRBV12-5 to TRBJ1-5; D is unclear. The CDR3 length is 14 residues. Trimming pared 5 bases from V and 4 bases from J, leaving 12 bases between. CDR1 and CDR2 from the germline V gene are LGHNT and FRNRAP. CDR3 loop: CASGVGVQNQPQHF. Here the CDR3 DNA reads TGTGCTAGTGGTGTCGGGGTTCAGAATCAGCCCCAGCATTTT.

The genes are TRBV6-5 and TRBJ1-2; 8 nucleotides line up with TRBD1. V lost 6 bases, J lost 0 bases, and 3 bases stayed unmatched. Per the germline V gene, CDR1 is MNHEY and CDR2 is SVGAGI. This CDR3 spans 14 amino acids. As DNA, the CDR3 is TGTGCCAGCAGAGACAGGGGATCTAACTATGGCTACACCTTC. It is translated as CASRDRGSNYGYTF.

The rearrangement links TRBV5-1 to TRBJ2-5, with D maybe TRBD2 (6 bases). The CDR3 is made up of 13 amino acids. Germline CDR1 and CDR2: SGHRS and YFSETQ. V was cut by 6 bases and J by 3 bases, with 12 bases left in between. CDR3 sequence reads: CASMQDYEETQYF. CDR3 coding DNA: TGCGCCAGCATGCAGGACTACGAAGAGACCCAGTACTTC. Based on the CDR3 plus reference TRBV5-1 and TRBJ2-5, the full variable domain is KAGVTQTPRYLIKTRGQQVTLSCSPISGHRSVSWYQQTPGQGLQFLFEYFSETQRNKGNFPGRFSGRQFSNSRSEMNVSTLELGDSALYLCASMQDYEETQYFGPGTRLLVL.

In nucleotides, the CDR3 is TGTGCCAGCAGTGCACTAGCGGGCCAAAGGCAGTTCTTC. Translated, it gives CASSALAGQRQFF. The chain carries TRBV6-1 and TRBJ2-1; 9 positions match TRBD2. V trimming: 4 bases; J trimming: 12 bases; junction bases outside the gene matches: 7. The CDR3 extends over 13 amino acids. Germline CDR1 is MNHNS and CDR2 is SASEGT.

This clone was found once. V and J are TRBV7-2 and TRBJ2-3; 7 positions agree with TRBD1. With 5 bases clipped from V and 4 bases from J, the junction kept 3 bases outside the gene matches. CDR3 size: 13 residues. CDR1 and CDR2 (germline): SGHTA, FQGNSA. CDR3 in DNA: TGTGCCAGCAGCAGAAGGGGGCCAGATACGCAGTATTTT. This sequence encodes CASSRRGPDTQYF.

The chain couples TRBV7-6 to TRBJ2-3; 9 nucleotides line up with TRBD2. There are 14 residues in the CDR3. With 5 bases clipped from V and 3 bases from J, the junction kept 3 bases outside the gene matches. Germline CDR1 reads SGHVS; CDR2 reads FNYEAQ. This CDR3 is CASSIGLATDTQYF. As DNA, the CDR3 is TGTGCCAGCAGCATAGGACTAGCGACAGATACGCAGTATTTT. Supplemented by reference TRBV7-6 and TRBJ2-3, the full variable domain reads GAGVSQSPRYKVTKRGQDVALRCDPISGHVSLYWYRQALGQGPEFLTYFNYEAQQDKSGLPNDRFSAERPEGSISTLTIQRTEQRDSAMYRCASSIGLATDTQYFGPGTRLTVL.

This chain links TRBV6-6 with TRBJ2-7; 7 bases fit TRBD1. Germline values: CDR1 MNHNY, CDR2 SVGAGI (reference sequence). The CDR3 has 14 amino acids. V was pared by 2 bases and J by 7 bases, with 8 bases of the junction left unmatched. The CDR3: CASSYGQGVGEQYF. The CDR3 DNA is TGTGCCAGCAGTTACGGGCAGGGGGTGGGGGAGCAGTACTTC.